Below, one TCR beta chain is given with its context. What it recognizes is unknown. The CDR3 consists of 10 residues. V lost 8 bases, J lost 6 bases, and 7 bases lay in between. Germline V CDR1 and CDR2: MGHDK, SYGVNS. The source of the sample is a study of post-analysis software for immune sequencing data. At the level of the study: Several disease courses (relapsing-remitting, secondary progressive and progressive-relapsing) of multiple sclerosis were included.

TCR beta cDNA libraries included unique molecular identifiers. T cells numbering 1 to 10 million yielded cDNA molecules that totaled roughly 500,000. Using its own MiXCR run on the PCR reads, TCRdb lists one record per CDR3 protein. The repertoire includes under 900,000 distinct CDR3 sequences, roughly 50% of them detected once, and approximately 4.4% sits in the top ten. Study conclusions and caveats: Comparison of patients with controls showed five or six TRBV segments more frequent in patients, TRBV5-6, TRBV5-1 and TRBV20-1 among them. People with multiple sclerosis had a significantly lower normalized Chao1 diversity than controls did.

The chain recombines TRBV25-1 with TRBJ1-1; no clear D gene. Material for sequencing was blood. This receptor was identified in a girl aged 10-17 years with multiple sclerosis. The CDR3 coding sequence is TGTGCCAGCGGAGGTGCTGAAGCTTTCTTT. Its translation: CASGGAEAFF.